This TCR beta chain originates from a study of human T cells and chemical hapten exposure. Study overall: How much TCR each sample yielded varied, mostly because pooled library volumes differed slightly.

Points from the study as a whole: Those TCRs sitting above 1 in 1000 frequency stayed the same with DPC sensitization.

Single cDNA molecules in the library carried unique molecular identifiers attached during preparation. In the authors' methods: TCRs per sample had a median of around 98,000 and ranged from about 20,000 to 700,000. TCRdb analysed the RACE reads with MiXCR anew, one entry per CDR3 protein. TCRdb's processing, not the authors', yielded these V and J calls. The table lists just over 90,000 distinct CDR3 sequences, 8.5% to 9% of them singletons. This clonotype was detected a few times. What it binds is not known. Described time point: healthy volunteer bleed at 2 weeks. Unfractionated whole blood yielded total RNA. This TCR was sampled from a female donor in good health. Some clones in this sample may be carry-over from other donors' samples. Sample: whole blood.

CDR3 coding DNA: TGTGCCACCAGTGATTCGGGAAAAGGGAATTTTGGTCAGCCCCAGCATTTT. Encoded protein: CATSDSGKGNFGQPQHF. V gene TRBV24-1 combines with J gene TRBJ1-5, with no clear D. Trimming took 2 bases from V and 6 from J, leaving 19 bases between them. Germline V gene lookup returns CDR1 KGHDR and CDR2 SFDVKD. The CDR3 length is 17 residues.